This is a list of T cell receptor beta chains from one sample in a study of tumor-infiltrating lymphocytes in primary liver carcinoma. One entry per CDR3 protein results from TCRdb running MiXCR on the multiplex PCR reads. The sample gives just under 95,000 distinct CDR3 sequences, less than 75% of which show up once; roughly 27% is in the top ten. Input material: tumor-adjacent normal liver tissue. The receptors here all came from a man aged 35 to 55 with primary liver carcinoma and hepatitis B virus infection. The CDR3 runs from the conserved cysteine through the conserved F or W. The D gene is left open where the match is weak. Clone size is not always given. Where it is, it says once, few, many or a class for expanded clones.

>.|TRBJ2-1|TRBV28|.
TGTGCCAGCACCCCTGAGGTCCGGTTCAATGAGCAGTTCTTC
CASTPEVRFNEQFF
>TRBD2|TRBJ2-2|TRBV29-1|large
TGCAGCGTTGAAGACGCCGCGGGAGCCCCCGGGGAGCTGTTTTTT
CSVEDAAGAPGELFF
>TRBD1|TRBJ2-3|TRBV14|many
TGTGCCAGCAGCCAGTCAGGGGGAGATACGCAGTATTTT
CASSQSGGDTQYF
>TRBD1|TRBJ2-1|TRBV5-1|.
TGCGCCATCAGCTCCCCGACGGGCCGGGACAGCTTTACCGAGCAGTTCTTC
CAISSPTGRDSFTEQFF
>.|TRBJ1-1|TRBV11-2|.
TGTGCCAGCAGCCCCAGTTCGGTGGTCGAAACTTTCTTT
CASSPSSVVETFF
>.|TRBJ1-5|TRBV11-1|once
TGTTCCAACAGCAGGACTGGTACGAATCAGCCCCAGCATTTT
CSNSRTGTNQPQHF
>.|TRBJ2-3|TRBV11-2|.
TGTGCCAGTAGGGCCCACAGGGTAAAGTATTTT
CASRAHRVKYF
>TRBD2|TRBJ2-7|TRBV29-1|many
TGCAGCCCCCGGGGGGGTGCCTACGAGCAGTACTTC
CSPRGGAYEQYF
>.|TRBJ2-7|TRBV7-2|.
TGTGCCAGTAGCTTAGGGAATTATGGGAGCGAGCAGTACTTC
CASSLGNYGSEQYF
>.|TRBJ2-1|TRBV6-5|.
TGTGCCAGCAGGACGGACGGGACACAGATGGATGAGCAGTTCTTC
CASRTDGTQMDEQFF
>.|TRBJ1-2|TRBV6-6|many
TGTGCCAGCAGTTATCGGAACCTAGAGAACTATGGCTACACCTTC
CASSYRNLENYGYTF
>.|TRBJ2-1|TRBV11-2|once
TGTGCCAGTAGCTTAGGTAATGGGCAGTTCTTC
CASSLGNGQFF
>.|TRBJ2-5|TRBV6-5|.
TGTGCCAGCAGTTACAGCTGGGATGCACAAGAGACCCAGTACTTC
CASSYSWDAQETQYF
>TRBD2|TRBJ2-3|TRBV4-2|.
TGTGCCAGCAAGTACACAGGGACTAGCGGGAAGGCCGACACAGATACGCAATATTTT
CASKYTGTSGKADTDTQYF
>.|TRBJ2-7|TRBV4-1|.
TGTGTCAGCAGCCGTCCCTCCACTTACGAGCAGTACTTC
CVSSRPSTYEQYF
>.|TRBJ1-2|TRBV6-5|.
TGTGCCAATACCAGAGAGCCGCGACGTGGCTACACCTTC
CANTREPRRGYTF
>.|TRBJ2-7|TRBV4-1|many
TGCGCCAGCAGCCAAGATAGGACGGTAAATTATGAGCAGTACTTC
CASSQDRTVNYEQYF
>.|TRBJ2-7|TRBV18|.
TGTGCCAGCTCACCTACGGCAGTCTACGAGCAGTACTTC
CASSPTAVYEQYF
>TRBD1|TRBJ2-7|TRBV12-3/TRBV12-4|.
TGTGCCAGCAGTCACCGCCGGGACAGGGGCTACGAGCAGTACTTC
CASSHRRDRGYEQYF
>TRBD2|TRBJ2-6|TRBV11-2|many
TGTGCCAGCAGCTTAGATTCGGTAGCGGGAGGCCTCTCTGGGGCCAACGTCCTGACTTTC
CASSLDSVAGGLSGANVLTF
>.|TRBJ1-1|TRBV11-2|.
TGTGCCAGCAGCTTAACGGCCAAGGGAGCGTCTTTCTTT
CASSLTAKGASFF
>.|TRBJ1-2|TRBV10-1|.
TGCGCCAGCAGTGATAGCTGGAGGAAAGCTGGCTACATCTTC
CASSDSWRKAGYIF
>.|TRBJ2-2|TRBV12-3/TRBV12-4|many
TGTGCCAGCAGCCTTACCCAGCGGACCGGGGAGCTGTTTTTT
CASSLTQRTGELFF
>.|TRBJ1-3|TRBV28|.
TGTGCCAGCAGTTCGTCGGCCCGGTGGGACTCTGGAAACACCACATATTTT
CASSSSARWDSGNTTYF
>.|TRBJ2-3|TRBV28|.
TGTGCCAGCAGTTTTGTTTTAGATACGCAGTATTTT
CASSFVLDTQYF
>.|TRBJ2-3|TRBV6-5|many
TGTGCCAGCAGTCCCACCCGCCTGGGACTTCGTGGCCCCGGGAGCACAGATACGCAGTATTTT
CASSPTRLGLRGPGSTDTQYF
>TRBD2|TRBJ2-3|TRBV28|.
TGTGCCAGCAGCGAAAGGACTAGCGGGGTCACAGATACGCAGTATTTT
CASSERTSGVTDTQYF
>TRBD2|TRBJ2-1|TRBV11-1|.
TGTGCTAGGAGCTTCGGGACTAGCGGTTACAATGAGCAGTTCTTC
CARSFGTSGYNEQFF
>TRBD2|TRBJ2-7|TRBV10-3|.
TGTGCCATCCTGGAGAGCGCCAGCGGGAGTAGCTACGAGCAGTACTTC
CAILESASGSSYEQYF
>TRBD1|TRBJ1-1|TRBV11-2|.
TGTGCCCACAGTTCCGGACAGGGGGCTAGTTTAAACACTGAAGCTTTCTTT
CAHSSGQGASLNTEAFF
>TRBD1|TRBJ2-7|TRBV28|.
TGTGCCACCTCCGGGGACAGGCACGAGCAGTACTTC
CATSGDRHEQYF
>TRBD1|TRBJ2-3|TRBV30|.
TGTGACTGGAAATTTCGGGACAGGGACACAGATACGCAGTATTTT
CDWKFRDRDTDTQYF
>.|TRBJ2-4|TRBV4-1|.
TGCGCCGGCAACCAAGATCCCCCAGGCCTCTACGCCAAAAACATTCAGTACTTC
CAGNQDPPGLYAKNIQYF